This T cell receptor (beta chain) was sequenced in a study of neurological immune-mediated disorders. Concerning this clonotype: Its matching antigen is unknown.

Study outcomes and limitations: HTLV-1-associated myelopathy displayed the greatest TCR clonal expansion, and multiple sclerosis exhibited the smallest, lower than that of healthy controls. Private repertoires in all groups were suggested by the finding that expanded clones across subjects shared no CDR3 amino acid sequences.

Time point indicated: longitudinal time-point 3. PBMCs stored at -80 C, numbering 2 million, were the origin of the unsorted libraries. TCRdb reprocessed the 5' RACE reads via MiXCR and lists one record per CDR3 protein. The sample includes fewer than 110,000 distinct CDR3 sequences, approximately 11% of them seen just once. V shed 3 bases and J shed 2 bases, with 15 bases lying between them. CDR1 DFQATT and CDR2 SNEGSKA come from the germline V gene (reference sequence). This CDR3 spans 15 amino acids. Specimen: PBMCs. The V and J genes are TRBV20-1 and TRBJ2-3; a possible D gene is TRBD2 (6 bases). This sequence was found in a female donor with HTLV-1-associated myelopathy (HAM/TSP). The CDR3 spells CSARYPSADTDTQYF. The CDR3 bases are TGCAGTGCTAGGTATCCTAGCGCAGACACAGATACGCAGTATTTT.